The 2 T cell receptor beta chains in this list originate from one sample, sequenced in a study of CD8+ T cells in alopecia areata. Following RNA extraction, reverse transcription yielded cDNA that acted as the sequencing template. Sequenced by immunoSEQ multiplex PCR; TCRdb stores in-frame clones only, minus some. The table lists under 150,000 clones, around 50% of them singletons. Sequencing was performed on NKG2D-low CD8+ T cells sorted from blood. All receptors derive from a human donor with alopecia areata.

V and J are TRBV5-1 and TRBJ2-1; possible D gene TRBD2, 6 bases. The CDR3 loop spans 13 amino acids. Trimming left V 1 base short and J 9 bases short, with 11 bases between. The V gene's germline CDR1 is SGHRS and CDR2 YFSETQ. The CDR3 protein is CASSLSGAGEQFF. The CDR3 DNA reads TGCGCCAGCAGCTTGTCGGGAGCCGGTGAGCAGTTCTTC.

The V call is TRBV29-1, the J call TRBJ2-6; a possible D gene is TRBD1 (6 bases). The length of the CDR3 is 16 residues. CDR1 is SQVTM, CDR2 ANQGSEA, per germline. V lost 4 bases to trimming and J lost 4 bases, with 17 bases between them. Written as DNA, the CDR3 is TGCAGCGTTGTAGGACAGTCCGACCGGGGGGCCAACGTCCTGACTTTC. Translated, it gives CSVVGQSDRGANVLTF.